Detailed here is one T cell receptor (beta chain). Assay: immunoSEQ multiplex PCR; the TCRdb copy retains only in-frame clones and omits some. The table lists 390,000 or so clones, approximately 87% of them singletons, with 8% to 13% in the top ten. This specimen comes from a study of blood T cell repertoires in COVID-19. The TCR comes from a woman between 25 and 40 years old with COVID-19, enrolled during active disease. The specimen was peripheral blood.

The chain's CDR3 is CASGRSTNTEAFF. CDR3 bases: TGTGCCAGCGGCCGCAGTACCAACACTGAAGCTTTCTTT. V gene TRBV5-5 combines with J gene TRBJ1-1, with no clear D. Trimming shortened V by 7 bases and J by 2 bases, and 12 bases separated the two germline ends. The CDR3 has 13 amino acids. CDR1 is SGHKS and CDR2 is YYEKEE in the germline V gene (reference sequence).